These T cell receptor beta chains were read from a single sample in a study of cytomegalovirus exposure and HLA in healthy donors. TCRdb's copy holds only in-frame clones and misses some; the assay was immunoSEQ multiplex PCR. The repertoire holds about 200,000 clones, with almost 85% as singletons. The specimen was PBMCs. These receptor sequences come from a woman aged 45 to 65 in good health and CMV-seronegative. Both conserved end residues are part of each CDR3. Clone sizes are given selectively: once, few, many, or a class where the clone is expanded.

clone size: -
J gene: TRBJ2-3
V gene: TRBV6-5
CDR3 protein: CASGIAGGPIDTQYF

clone size: -
J gene: TRBJ2-2
V gene: TRBV7-2
CDR3 protein: CASSSPNTGELFF

clone size: -
J gene: TRBJ1-1
V gene: TRBV7-9
CDR3 protein: CASSIPQQGMNTEAFF

clone size: -
J gene: TRBJ1-1
V gene: TRBV19
CDR3 protein: CASAGQGDLTEAFF

clone size: -
J gene: TRBJ1-1
V gene: TRBV18
CDR3 protein: CASSPTRVRAEAFF

clone size: once
J gene: TRBJ2-5
V gene: TRBV30
CDR3 protein: CAWSRGSGGRSLQETQYF

clone size: -
J gene: TRBJ2-6
V gene: TRBV4-3
CDR3 protein: CASSQEEGSGANVLTF

clone size: once
J gene: TRBJ2-2
V gene: TRBV7-3
CDR3 protein: CASSLSSYGGELFF

clone size: -
J gene: TRBJ2-3
V gene: TRBV7-2
CDR3 protein: CASSPQGLHTDTQYF

clone size: -
J gene: TRBJ2-5
V gene: TRBV5-1
CDR3 protein: CASSLGTQPQETQYF

clone size: -
J gene: TRBJ2-1
V gene: TRBV28
CDR3 protein: CASRLSGGYNEQFF

clone size: -
J gene: TRBJ1-1
V gene: TRBV20-1
CDR3 protein: CSARDGPFF

clone size: -
J gene: TRBJ2-1
V gene: TRBV9
CDR3 protein: CASSASGTVVDEQFF

clone size: -
J gene: TRBJ1-2
V gene: TRBV5-1
CDR3 protein: CASRPDRGNGYTF

clone size: -
J gene: TRBJ2-1
V gene: TRBV6-5
CDR3 protein: CASSNNYNEQFF

clone size: -
J gene: TRBJ2-3
V gene: TRBV7-8
CDR3 protein: CASSLSPTGKNTQYF

clone size: -
J gene: TRBJ2-6
V gene: TRBV19
CDR3 protein: CASSMTYSGANVLTF

clone size: -
J gene: TRBJ2-7
V gene: TRBV28
CDR3 protein: CASNTLGVGVTYEQYF

clone size: once
J gene: TRBJ2-1
V gene: TRBV5-1
CDR3 protein: CASSLQGLAPYNEQFF

clone size: -
J gene: TRBJ2-1
V gene: TRBV4-1
CDR3 protein: CASSQAPGGNYNEQFF

clone size: -
J gene: TRBJ2-5
V gene: TRBV7-7
CDR3 protein: CASSFGTGKETQYF

clone size: -
J gene: TRBJ2-5
V gene: TRBV4-3
CDR3 protein: CASSLQFGGPQTQYF

clone size: -
J gene: TRBJ2-3
V gene: TRBV7-2
CDR3 protein: CASSQPGSTDTQYF

clone size: -
J gene: TRBJ2-7
V gene: TRBV29-1
CDR3 protein: CSVAVPGSYEQYF

clone size: -
J gene: TRBJ2-2
V gene: TRBV28
CDR3 protein: CASSFYGASGAGTGELFF

clone size: -
J gene: TRBJ2-5
V gene: TRBV7-8
CDR3 protein: CASSSKGGGRGGQETQYF

clone size: -
J gene: TRBJ2-1
V gene: TRBV4-1
CDR3 protein: CASSLSSGRAHNEQFF

clone size: -
J gene: TRBJ2-3
V gene: TRBV9
CDR3 protein: CASSTGDISTDTQYF

clone size: -
J gene: TRBJ1-5
V gene: TRBV19
CDR3 protein: CASSRGTQPQHF